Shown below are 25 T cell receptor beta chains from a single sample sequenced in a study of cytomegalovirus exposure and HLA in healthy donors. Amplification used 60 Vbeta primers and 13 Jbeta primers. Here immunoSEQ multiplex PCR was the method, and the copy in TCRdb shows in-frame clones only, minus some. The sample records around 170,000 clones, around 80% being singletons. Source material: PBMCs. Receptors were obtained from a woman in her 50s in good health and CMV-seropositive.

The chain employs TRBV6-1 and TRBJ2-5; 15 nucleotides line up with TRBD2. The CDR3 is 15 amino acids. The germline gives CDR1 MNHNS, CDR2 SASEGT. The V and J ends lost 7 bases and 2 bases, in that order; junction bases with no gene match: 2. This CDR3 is CASTGLAGGQETQYF. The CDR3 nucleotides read TGTGCCAGCACCGGACTAGCGGGGGGGCAAGAGACCCAGTACTTC.

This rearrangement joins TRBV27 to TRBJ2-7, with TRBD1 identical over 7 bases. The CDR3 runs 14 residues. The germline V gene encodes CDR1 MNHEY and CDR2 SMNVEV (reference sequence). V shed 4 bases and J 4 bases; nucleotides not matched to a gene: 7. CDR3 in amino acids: CASSSDRFPYEQYF. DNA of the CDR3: TGTGCCAGCAGTTCGGACAGGTTCCCATACGAGCAGTACTTC.

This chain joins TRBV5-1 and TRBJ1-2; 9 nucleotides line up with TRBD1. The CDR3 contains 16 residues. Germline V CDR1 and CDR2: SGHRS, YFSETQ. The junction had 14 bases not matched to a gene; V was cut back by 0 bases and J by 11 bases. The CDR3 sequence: CASSLAPPGQGTEYTF. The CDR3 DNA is TGCGCCAGCAGCTTGGCGCCCCCGGGACAGGGCACCGAATACACCTTC.

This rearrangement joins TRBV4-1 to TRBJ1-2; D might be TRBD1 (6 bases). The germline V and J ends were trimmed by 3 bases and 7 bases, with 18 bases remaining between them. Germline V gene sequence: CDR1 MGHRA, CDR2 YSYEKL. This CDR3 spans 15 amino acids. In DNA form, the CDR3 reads TGCGCCAGCAGCCAGACACAGGGAGCCCGTCGTGGCTACACCTTC. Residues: CASSQTQGARRGYTF.

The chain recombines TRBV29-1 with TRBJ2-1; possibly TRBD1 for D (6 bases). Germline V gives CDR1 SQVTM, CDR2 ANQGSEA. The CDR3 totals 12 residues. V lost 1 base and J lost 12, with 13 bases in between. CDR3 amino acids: CSVEGTDLLQFF. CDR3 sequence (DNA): TGCAGCGTTGAAGGGACAGACCTATTGCAGTTCTTC.

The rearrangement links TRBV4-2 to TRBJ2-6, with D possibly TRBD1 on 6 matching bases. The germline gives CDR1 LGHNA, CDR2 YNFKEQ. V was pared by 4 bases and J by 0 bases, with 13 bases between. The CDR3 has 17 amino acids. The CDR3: CASSLRQASSGANVLTF. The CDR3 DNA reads TGTGCCAGCAGCCTACGACAGGCAAGCTCTGGGGCCAACGTCCTGACTTTC.

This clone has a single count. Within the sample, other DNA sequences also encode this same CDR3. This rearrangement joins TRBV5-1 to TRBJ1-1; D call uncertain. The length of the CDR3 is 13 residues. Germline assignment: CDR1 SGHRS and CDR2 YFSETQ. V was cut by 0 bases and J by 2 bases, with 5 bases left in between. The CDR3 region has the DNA TGCGCCAGCAGCTTGGCAGTAAACACTGAAGCTTTCTTT. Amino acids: CASSLAVNTEAFF.

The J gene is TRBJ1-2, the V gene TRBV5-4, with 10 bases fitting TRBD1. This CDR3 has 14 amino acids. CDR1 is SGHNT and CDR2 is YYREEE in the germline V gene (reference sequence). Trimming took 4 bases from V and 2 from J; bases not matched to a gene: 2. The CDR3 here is CASSPGQGNYGYTF. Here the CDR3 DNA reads TGTGCCAGCAGCCCGGGACAGGGGAACTATGGCTACACCTTC. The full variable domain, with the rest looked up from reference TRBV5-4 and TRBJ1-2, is ETGVTQSPTHLIKTRGQQVTLRCSSQSGHNTVSWYQQALGQGPQFIFQYYREEENGRGNFPPRFSGLQFPNYSSELNVNALELDDSALYLCASSPGQGNYGYTFGSGTRLTVV.

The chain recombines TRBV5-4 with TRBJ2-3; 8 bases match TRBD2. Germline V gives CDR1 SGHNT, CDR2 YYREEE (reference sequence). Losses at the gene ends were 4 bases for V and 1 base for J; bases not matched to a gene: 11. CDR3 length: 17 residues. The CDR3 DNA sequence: TGTGCCAGCAGCCCCGGGGGGGGCCTGACCCGCACAGATACGCAGTATTTT. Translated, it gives CASSPGGGLTRTDTQYF.

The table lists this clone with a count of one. The CDR3 DNA reads TGTGCCAGCAGTGAAACGGGAGGGAACGATGAGCAGTTCTTC. It is translated as CASSETGGNDEQFF. The V and J genes are TRBV2 and TRBJ2-1; 8 bases match TRBD2. Germline V gene lookup returns CDR1 SNHLY and CDR2 FYNNEI. CDR3 length: 14 amino acids. Trimming cost V 2 bases and J 8 bases; bases outside gene matches: 5.

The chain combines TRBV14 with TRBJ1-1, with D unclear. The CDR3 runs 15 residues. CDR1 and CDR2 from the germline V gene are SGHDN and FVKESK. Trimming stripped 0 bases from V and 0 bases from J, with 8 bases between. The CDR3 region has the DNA TGTGCCAGCAGCCAAGACAGGTGGTTGAACACTGAAGCTTTCTTT. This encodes CASSQDRWLNTEAFF.

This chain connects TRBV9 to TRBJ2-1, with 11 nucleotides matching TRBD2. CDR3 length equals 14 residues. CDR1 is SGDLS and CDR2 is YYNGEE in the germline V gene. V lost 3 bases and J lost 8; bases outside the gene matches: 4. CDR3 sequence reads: CASSAIAGGHEQFF. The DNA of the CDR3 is TGTGCCAGCAGCGCCATAGCGGGGGGGCATGAGCAGTTCTTC.

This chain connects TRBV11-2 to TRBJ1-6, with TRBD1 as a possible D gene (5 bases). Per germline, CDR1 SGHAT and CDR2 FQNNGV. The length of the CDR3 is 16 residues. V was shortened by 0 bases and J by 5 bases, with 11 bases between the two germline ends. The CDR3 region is CASSLELAGNNSPLHF. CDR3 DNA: TGTGCCAGCAGCTTAGAACTGGCAGGGAATAATTCACCCCTCCACTTT.

The DNA for the CDR3 is TGTGCCACAAAGGGACAGCCGAACACTGAAGCTTTCTTT. Residues: CATKGQPNTEAFF. V and J are TRBV7-2 and TRBJ1-1; 7 bases are a match to TRBD1. This CDR3 contains 13 residues. Germline V gene sequence: CDR1 SGHTA, CDR2 FQGNSA. Trimming removed 10 bases from V and 1 base from J; junction bases left unmatched: 6.

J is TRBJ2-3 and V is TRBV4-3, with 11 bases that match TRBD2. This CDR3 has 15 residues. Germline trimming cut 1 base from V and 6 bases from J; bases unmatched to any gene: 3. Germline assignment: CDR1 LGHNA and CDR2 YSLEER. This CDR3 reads CASSQGASGRDTQYF. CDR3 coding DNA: TGCGCCAGCAGCCAAGGGGCTAGCGGGAGGGATACGCAGTATTTT.

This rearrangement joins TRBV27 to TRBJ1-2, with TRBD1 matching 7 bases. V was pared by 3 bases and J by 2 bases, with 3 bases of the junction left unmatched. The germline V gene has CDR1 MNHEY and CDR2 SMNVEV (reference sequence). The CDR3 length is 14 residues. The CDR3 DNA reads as TGTGCCAGCAGTTTGACAGGGCCGAACTATGGCTACACCTTC. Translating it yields CASSLTGPNYGYTF.

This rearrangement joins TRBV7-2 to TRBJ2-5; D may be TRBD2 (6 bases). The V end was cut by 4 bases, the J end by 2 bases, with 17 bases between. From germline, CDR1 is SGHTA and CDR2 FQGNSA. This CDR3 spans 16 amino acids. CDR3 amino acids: CASSYRGGAPQETQYF. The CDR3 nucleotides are TGTGCCAGCAGCTACCGAGGCGGGGCCCCTCAAGAGACCCAGTACTTC.

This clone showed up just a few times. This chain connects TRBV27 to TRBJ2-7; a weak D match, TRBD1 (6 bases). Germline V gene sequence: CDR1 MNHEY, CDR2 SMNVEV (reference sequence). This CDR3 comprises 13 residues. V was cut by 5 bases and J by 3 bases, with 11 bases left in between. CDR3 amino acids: CASSTGSGYEQYF. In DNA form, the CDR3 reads TGTGCCAGCAGTACAGGGAGCGGCTACGAGCAGTACTTC.

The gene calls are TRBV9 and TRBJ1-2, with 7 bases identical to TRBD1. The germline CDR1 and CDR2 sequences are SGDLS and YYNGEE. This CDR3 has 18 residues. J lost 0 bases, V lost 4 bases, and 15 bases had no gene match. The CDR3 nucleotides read TGTGCCAGCAGCCCCCGAGGGACAGTAAAGCGCCCTAACTATGGCTACACCTTC. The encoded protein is CASSPRGTVKRPNYGYTF.

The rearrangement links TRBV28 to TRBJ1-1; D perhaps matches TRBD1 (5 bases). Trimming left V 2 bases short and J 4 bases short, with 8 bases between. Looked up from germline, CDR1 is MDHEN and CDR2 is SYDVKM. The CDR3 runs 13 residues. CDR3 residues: CASSLQGSTEAFF. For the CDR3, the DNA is TGTGCCAGCAGTTTACAGGGCTCCACTGAAGCTTTCTTT.

The CDR3 DNA follows: TGTGCCAGCACCTCGGTCCCTTTCCGGAATTCACCCCTCCACTTT. Residues: CASTSVPFRNSPLHF. The chain couples TRBV27 to TRBJ1-6; D uncertain. The CDR3 totals 15 residues. V was clipped by 7 bases and J by 7 bases, with 17 bases between them. Germline V gene lookup returns CDR1 MNHEY and CDR2 SMNVEV (reference sequence).

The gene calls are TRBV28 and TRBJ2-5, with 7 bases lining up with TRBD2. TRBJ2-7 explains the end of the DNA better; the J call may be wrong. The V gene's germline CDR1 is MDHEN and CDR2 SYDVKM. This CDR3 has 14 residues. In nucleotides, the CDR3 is TGTGCCAGCAGTTTTCCGACTAGCCGTGACGAGCAGTACTTC. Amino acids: CASSFPTSRDEQYF.

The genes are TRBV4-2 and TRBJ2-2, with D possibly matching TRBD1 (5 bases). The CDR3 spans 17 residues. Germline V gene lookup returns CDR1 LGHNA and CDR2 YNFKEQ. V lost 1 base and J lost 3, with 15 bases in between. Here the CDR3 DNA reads TGTGCCAGCAGCCAAGTTAGGCAGGGCATTTACACCGGGGAGCTGTTTTTT. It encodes CASSQVRQGIYTGELFF.

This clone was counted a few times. The CDR3 protein is CASSSQGLPGYGYTF. The CDR3 region has the DNA TGCGCCAGCAGCTCGCAGGGGCTGCCGGGCTATGGCTACACCTTC. This sequence joins TRBV5-1 and TRBJ1-2; weak D call: TRBD1 (6 bases). V lost 3 bases and J lost 4, with 16 bases in between. This CDR3 region has 15 residues. Looked up from germline, CDR1 is SGHRS and CDR2 is YFSETQ.

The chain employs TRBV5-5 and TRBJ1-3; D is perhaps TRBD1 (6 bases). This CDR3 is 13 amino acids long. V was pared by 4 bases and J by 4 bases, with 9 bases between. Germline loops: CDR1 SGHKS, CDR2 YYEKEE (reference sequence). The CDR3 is CASSTGPGNTIYF. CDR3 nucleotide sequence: TGTGCCAGCAGCACAGGGCCCGGAAACACCATATATTTT.